This section outlines one TCR beta chain sequence together with its context. What it recognizes is unknown. Here immunoSEQ multiplex PCR was the method, and the copy in TCRdb shows in-frame clones only, minus some. The sample lists roughly 110,000 clones, more than 70% occurring once. The data derive from a study of radiotherapy plus CTLA-4 blockade in lung cancer. Study outcomes and limitations: There was expansion of tumor-derived TCR clones in blood after radiotherapy plus ipilimumab.

With V trimmed by 1 base and J by 5 bases, 4 bases remained unmatched. The CDR3 length is 15 residues. Germline V gene lookup returns CDR1 SGHRS and CDR2 YFSETQ. The chain carries TRBV5-1 and TRBJ2-2; 8 positions match TRBD1. Sequences were derived from peripheral blood, sampled from a patient treated with radiotherapy plus ipilimumab. The receptor was isolated from a human donor with non-small cell lung cancer that progressed on radiotherapy plus ipilimumab. Some clones in this sample may be carry-over from other donors' samples. CDR3: CASSLSRGQTGELFF. CDR3 bases: TGCGCCAGCAGCTTGAGCAGGGGGCAAACCGGGGAGCTGTTTTTT.